These T cell receptor beta chains were read from a single sample in a study of T cells in Graves' hyperthyroidism and ophthalmopathy. TCRdb used MiXCR to reprocess the multiplex PCR reads, holding one entry per CDR3 protein. The sample yields some 180,000 distinct CDR3 sequences, over 15% seen once. Sequencing used blood. These receptors all come from a woman between 50 and 59 years old with Graves' hyperthyroidism. The CDR3 runs from the conserved cysteine through the conserved F or W.

J	V	CDR3
TRBJ2-3	TRBV4-3	CASSQAGDTQYF
TRBJ1-3	TRBV29-1	CSVAGLSGNTIYF
TRBJ1-1	TRBV28	CASRHPSAETEAFF
TRBJ2-2	TRBV29-1	CSALHRGRTGELFF
TRBJ1-1	TRBV10-1	CASSRDRDAEAFF
TRBJ2-5	TRBV29-1	CSVGGEETQYF
TRBJ2-3	TRBV7-8	CASSPRLAGSPSTDTQYF
TRBJ2-1	TRBV6-2/TRBV6-3	CASSFAGSSYNEQFF
TRBJ2-3	TRBV28	CASSLDTQYF
TRBJ2-2	TRBV27	CASSLWTGGVTGELFF
TRBJ2-3	TRBV7-9	CASNPSKGLDTQYF
TRBJ2-7	TRBV28	CASSIRWDEQYF
TRBJ2-6	TRBV5-1	CASTITSGANVLTF
TRBJ2-5	TRBV20-1	CSDFWDRGETQYF
TRBJ1-1	TRBV5-6	CASSLRAEAFF
TRBJ2-4	TRBV6-2/TRBV6-3	CASSTGGAKNIQYF
TRBJ2-5	TRBV7-3	CASSPDMGETQYF
TRBJ1-1	TRBV24-1	CATRTGMNTEAFF
TRBJ2-4	TRBV11-2	CASSQTSGGELAKNIQYF
TRBJ1-6	TRBV3-1	CASSQAVYNSPLHF
TRBJ2-7	TRBV6-1	CASSIDVSYEQYF
TRBJ1-1	TRBV29-1	CSVVVGNTEAFF
TRBJ1-2	TRBV25-1	CASSDSPLRGYTF
TRBJ1-2	TRBV5-6	CASSPDGEGYTF
TRBJ2-2	TRBV5-1	CASSLPANTGELFF
TRBJ2-7	TRBV20-1	CSARVSASGVYEQYF
TRBJ1-5	TRBV7-9	CASSPPGGRNQPQHF
TRBJ1-2	TRBV6-2/TRBV6-3	CASSYSGAVNYGYTF
TRBJ2-7	TRBV2	CATGRGAREQYF
TRBJ1-2	TRBV7-9	CASSYSGDGYTF
TRBJ1-5	TRBV4-2	CASSQTGSGNQPQHF
TRBJ2-3	TRBV5-4	CASSGQGHTDTQYF
TRBJ1-1	TRBV6-5	CASSYRGMVNTEAFF
TRBJ1-2	TRBV2	CASSEALGIGYTF
TRBJ2-5	TRBV13	CASSLRMVQGNKETQYF
TRBJ2-7	TRBV15	CATSRDKGGLTYEQYF
TRBJ1-1	TRBV27	CASSFGTGRNTEAFF
TRBJ2-3	TRBV5-1	CASSLAQGASTDTQYF
TRBJ1-2	TRBV9	CASSVGGPTNYGYTF
TRBJ1-5	TRBV12-3/TRBV12-4	CASSLETQRQPQHF
TRBJ2-7	TRBV4-1	CASSLGTATYEQYF
TRBJ1-2	TRBV7-9	CASSLERLGYTF
TRBJ2-7	TRBV5-5	CASSLAHYEQYF
TRBJ1-1	TRBV9	CASSVELSSEAFF
TRBJ1-1	TRBV12-3/TRBV12-4	CASSPAGQRNTEAFF
TRBJ1-2	TRBV7-3	CASSLTGAGVITF
TRBJ2-2	TRBV20-1	CSASARLADTGELFF
TRBJ1-2	TRBV20-1	CSATGTENYGYTF
TRBJ2-5	TRBV4-1	CASSQTGTSEQETQYF
TRBJ1-6	TRBV27	CASSWDSFNSPLHF